Following are 14 T cell receptor beta chains from one sample sequenced in a study of cytomegalovirus exposure and HLA in healthy donors. The PCR ran on 60 Vbeta and 13 Jbeta primers. Only in-frame clones appear in the TCRdb table, and some are missing; sequencing was by immunoSEQ multiplex PCR. The sample gives roughly 130,000 clones, about 80% of which show up once; 1% is in the top ten. Sequenced material: PBMCs. The source of these receptors is a man in his forties in good health and CMV-seronegative.

The rearrangement uses TRBV21-1 and TRBJ2-1; TRBD1 was called by the table and not checked on the DNA. TRBV21-1 is classified as a pseudogene. This CDR3 contains 15 residues. The CDR3 is CASSRRDRGANEQFF. The CDR3 DNA reads TGTGCCAGCAGCCGCCGGGACAGGGGTGCGAATGAGCAGTTCTTC.

This clone was recorded a few times. This rearrangement joins TRBV29-1 to TRBJ1-3; perhaps TRBD1 as D (5 bases). Germline CDR1 SQVTM, CDR2 ANQGSEA. The V and J ends lost 4 bases and 5 bases respectively, with 15 bases between them. There are 14 residues in the CDR3. The DNA for the CDR3 is TGCAGCGTTGGGACCCAGGGAAATAGAAACACCATATATTTT. Its translation is CSVGTQGNRNTIYF.

This rearrangement joins TRBV5-6 to TRBJ2-5; 9 bases agree with TRBD2. This CDR3 spans 14 amino acids. Germline CDR1 SGHDT, CDR2 YYEEEE. The V gene end was trimmed by 0 bases and the J gene end by 8 bases; junction bases not matched to a gene: 5. Here the CDR3 DNA reads TGTGCCAGCAGCTTGGAGTCTAGCGGGATAACCCAGTACTTC. Encoded protein: CASSLESSGITQYF.

The sample holds one count of this clone. The chain employs TRBV27 and TRBJ2-3; D may be TRBD1 (5 bases). V was cut by 6 bases and J by 9 bases, with 10 bases left in between. The germline CDR1 and CDR2 sequences are MNHEY and SMNVEV (reference sequence). This CDR3 is built from 11 residues. CDR3 amino acids: CASRQGGTQYF. Here the CDR3 DNA reads TGTGCCAGCAGGCAGGGTGGGACGCAGTATTTT.

This chain connects TRBV16 to TRBJ1-3; D is undetermined. Germline assignment: CDR1 KGHSY and CDR2 FQNENV. The CDR3 length is 15 residues. V shed 0 bases and J shed 0 bases, with 6 bases lying between them. The chain's CDR3 is CASSQSAGSGNTIYF. The CDR3 DNA is TGTGCCAGCAGCCAATCGGCAGGCTCTGGAAACACCATATATTTT.

The chain carries TRBV19 and TRBJ2-7; TRBD1 matches 7 bases. J lost 1 base, V lost 5 bases, and 8 bases had no gene match. CDR3 length equals 15 residues. The V gene's germline CDR1 is LNHDA and CDR2 SQIVND (reference sequence). The CDR3 nucleotides are TGTGCCAGTAGTCCCGCGACAGGGTGGTCCTACGAGCAGTACTTC. It is translated as CASSPATGWSYEQYF.

The chain has TRBV4-1 and TRBJ1-4, with no clear D. V was pared by 1 base and J by 7 bases, with 13 bases between. CDR3 length: 15 residues. The germline V gene has CDR1 MGHRA and CDR2 YSYEKL. This CDR3 is CASSQVTKGAEKLFF. The CDR3 DNA is TGCGCCAGCAGCCAAGTAACCAAGGGAGCTGAAAAACTGTTTTTT.

This clone appeared a few times. The V call is TRBV2, the J call TRBJ2-5; D perhaps matches TRBD1 (6 bases). Trimming pared 6 bases from V and 2 bases from J, leaving 16 bases between. The CDR3 is made up of 15 amino acids. From germline, CDR1 is SNHLY and CDR2 FYNNEI. DNA of the CDR3: TGTGCCAGCAGGGACCGGGACACGCGTCAAGAGACCCAGTACTTC. Translation gives CASRDRDTRQETQYF. Variable domain in full (rest from reference TRBV2 and TRBJ2-5): EPEVTQTPSHQVTQMGQEVILRCVPISNHLYFYWYRQILGQKVEFLVSFYNNEISEKSEIFDDQFSVERPDGSNFTLKIRSTKLEDSAMYFCASRDRDTRQETQYFGPGTRLLVL.

This clone was seen just once. V usage is TRBV11-3 and J usage is TRBJ1-1, with D perhaps TRBD1 (5 bases). The V and J ends lost 0 bases and 4 bases respectively, with 9 bases between them. The germline V gene has CDR1 SGHNT and CDR2 YENEEA. This CDR3 spans 14 amino acids. The CDR3: CASSLDSGGTEAFF. DNA of the CDR3: TGTGCCAGCAGCTTAGATAGCGGGGGCACTGAAGCTTTCTTT.

The rearrangement links TRBV7-3 to TRBJ2-1; 8 positions match TRBD2. CDR1 SGHTA and CDR2 FQGTGA come from the germline V gene. The CDR3 is 14 amino acids. The junction had 2 bases not matched to a gene; V was cut back by 2 bases and J by 5 bases. CDR3 nucleotides: TGTGCCAGCAGCTTACCGGGAGGGCACAATGAGCAGTTCTTC. Amino acid sequence: CASSLPGGHNEQFF.

A word on this clone: The identical CDR3 is also encoded by other nucleotide sequences in the sample. The rearrangement joins TRBV4-2 to TRBJ2-7; 8 bases fit TRBD2. From germline, CDR1 is LGHNA and CDR2 YNFKEQ. The J segment lost 0 bases and the V segment lost 0 bases, leaving 4 bases of the junction unmatched. CDR3 size: 16 residues. CDR3: CASSQDGTSGSYEQYF. The CDR3 bases are TGTGCCAGCAGCCAAGATGGAACTAGCGGCTCCTACGAGCAGTACTTC.

The chain couples TRBV18 to TRBJ2-3; TRBD2 aligns across 7 bases. The CDR3 consists of 18 residues. CDR1 is KGHSH and CDR2 is LQKENI in the germline V gene. With V trimmed by 0 bases and J by 1 base, 10 bases remained unmatched. CDR3 residues: CASSPPGRLAGGTDTQYF. Written as DNA, the CDR3 is TGTGCCAGCTCACCACCGGGACGGTTGGCGGGGGGCACAGATACGCAGTATTTT. The whole variable domain, remainder taken from reference TRBV18 and TRBJ2-3, is NAGVMQNPRHLVRRRGQEARLRCSPMKGHSHVYWYRQLPEEGLKFMVYLQKENIIDESGMPKERFSAEFPKEGPSILRIQQVVRGDSAAYFCASSPPGRLAGGTDTQYFGPGTRLTVL.

The J gene is TRBJ2-1, the V gene TRBV7-9; TRBD1 matches 7 bases. The germline CDR1 and CDR2 sequences are SEHNR and FQNEAQ (reference sequence). Losses at the gene ends were 8 bases for V and 4 bases for J; bases not matched to a gene: 8. CDR3 size: 14 residues. The CDR3 here is CASGPRDRYNEQFF. The CDR3 DNA reads as TGTGCCAGCGGCCCCCGGGACAGATACAATGAGCAGTTCTTC.

The gene calls are TRBV28 and TRBJ2-7; 7 nucleotides line up with TRBD1. V dropped 8 bases and J dropped 1; count of bases not matched to a gene: 5. The CDR3 loop spans 13 amino acids. Germline lookup yields CDR1 MDHEN and CDR2 SYDVKM. The CDR3 sequence is CASSLGQSYEQYF. In DNA, the CDR3 is TGTGCCAGCTCCTTGGGACAGTCCTACGAGCAGTACTTC.